The 8 T cell receptor beta chains below all came from one sample that was sequenced in a study of blood T cells in healthy people across ages (dated by TCRdb to between 2014 and 2016). Receptors were amplified or captured by 5' RACE. The sequencer was an Illumina HiSeq 2500. A second 7 to 11 cycle PCR used a sample-barcoded 5' primer and a J-beta primer mix. In TCRdb, the public reads were trimmed at Q25 with fastp and aligned with MiXCR, with productive beta chains retained. Under each unique CDR3 protein, matching rows form one entry showing the most common genes and DNA. Recorded for this sample are over a million distinct CDR3 sequences; almost 25% of them occurred a single time. In total, the top ten clones hold about 0.72% of the sample. Separately, the same data were catalogued under a study of T cells of mothers and their children.

Material for sequencing was blood. These receptors all stem from a girl aged 2-9 years in good health.

J is TRBJ2-3 and V is TRBV20-1, with D perhaps TRBD1 (6 bases). The germline gives CDR1 DFQATT, CDR2 SNEGSKA (reference sequence). The CDR3 length is 14 residues. The ends were cut back, 4 bases at V and 7 bases at J, with 18 bases in the middle. The CDR3 sequence: CSAKIGTNSYTQYF. The CDR3 DNA follows: TGCAGTGCTAAAATCGGGACAAATTCCTATACGCAGTATTTT.

V gene TRBV29-1 combines with J gene TRBJ2-1, with D possibly TRBD2 on 5 matching bases. This CDR3 is 13 amino acids long. V was cut by 4 bases and J by 8 bases, with 15 bases left in between. CDR1 is SQVTM, CDR2 ANQGSEA, per germline. For the CDR3, the DNA is TGCAGCGTTGCGGGAAGGGCTAGGGATGAGCAGTTCTTC. Protein: CSVAGRARDEQFF.

This clonotype has only one observation. CDR3 bases: TGTGCCAGCAGCCAATTGGACATTCAGTACTTC. It codes for CASSQLDIQYF. The V and J genes are TRBV3-1 and TRBJ2-4; D is unresolved. V lost 2 bases and J 8 bases, leaving 4 bases between the germline ends. The length of the CDR3 is 11 residues. Germline V gives CDR1 LGHDT, CDR2 YNNKEL (reference sequence).

The chain carries TRBV11-2 and TRBJ2-6; D could derive from TRBD1 or TRBD2 (7 bases each). V was pared by 5 bases and J by 2 bases, with 19 bases between. Germline CDR1 SGHAT, CDR2 FQNNGV. The CDR3 is made up of 18 amino acids. CDR3 region: CASSRRGGGSTGANVLTF. Written as DNA, the CDR3 is TGTGCCAGCAGCCGACGGGGAGGGGGCTCCACTGGGGCCAACGTCCTGACTTTC.

This clonotype has a handful of counts. The chain is built from TRBV9 and TRBJ2-1, with 13 bases identical to TRBD2. This CDR3 contains 20 residues. Germline V gene data show CDR1 as SGDLS and CDR2 as YYNGEE. The J segment lost 0 bases and the V segment lost 3 bases, leaving 12 bases of the junction unmatched. CDR3 DNA: TGTGCCAGCAGCGGGAGGACTAGCGGGAGTTACGTTAGCTCCTACAATGAGCAGTTCTTC. Translated, it gives CASSGRTSGSYVSSYNEQFF.

This clonotype has a handful of counts. The rearrangement uses TRBV3-1 and TRBJ1-1, with D uncertain. Germline V gene sequence: CDR1 LGHDT, CDR2 YNNKEL (reference sequence). The germline V and J ends were trimmed by 1 base and 4 bases, with 7 bases remaining between them. The CDR3 extends over 13 amino acids. The CDR3 bases are TGTGCCAGCAGCCAAGCTTGGCTCACTGAAGCTTTCTTT. Protein product: CASSQAWLTEAFF.

The rearrangement joins TRBV29-1 to TRBJ1-1; tentative D call: TRBD1 (6 bases). Germline loops: CDR1 SQVTM, CDR2 ANQGSEA. The V end was cut by 0 bases, the J end by 4 bases, with 12 bases between. CDR3 length: 14 amino acids. The CDR3 spells CSVEDRGGGTEAFF. The CDR3 nucleotides are TGCAGCGTTGAAGATCGAGGAGGGGGCACTGAAGCTTTCTTT.

This sequence joins TRBV3-1 and TRBJ2-7, with TRBD2 as a possible D gene (6 bases). V shed 0 bases and J shed 2 bases, with 14 bases lying between them. This CDR3 is built from 16 residues. Per germline, CDR1 LGHDT and CDR2 YNNKEL (reference sequence). The CDR3 DNA reads TGTGCCAGCAGCCAAGAGCTCGGGAGTGTAACCTACGAGCAGTACTTC. It specifies CASSQELGSVTYEQYF.